These 29 T cell receptor beta chains came from one sample sequenced in a study of blood T cell repertoires in COVID-19. Assay used: immunoSEQ multiplex PCR; TCRdb lists only in-frame clones, some missing. Here the sample spans about 140,000 clones, 80% to 85% being singletons. The material sequenced was peripheral blood. The receptors were gathered from an older woman with acute or convalescent COVID-19.

The rearrangement links TRBV28 to TRBJ2-3, with TRBD2 as a possible D gene (5 bases). The germline gives CDR1 MDHEN, CDR2 SYDVKM. V gave up 11 bases and J gave up 0 bases, with 27 bases separating them. The CDR3 extends over 18 amino acids. The CDR3 nucleotides read TGTGCCTCCAGAGGGTCCTACCGATACCCACCTAGCACAGATACGCAGTATTTT. It is translated as CASRGSYRYPPSTDTQYF.

The chain carries TRBV7-2 and TRBJ2-3, with a weak D call TRBD2 (5 bases). The CDR3 is made up of 15 amino acids. The germline V gene encodes CDR1 SGHTA and CDR2 FQGNSA. Between the trimmed V and J ends, which lost 1 base and 1 base, there was a span of 9 bases. The CDR3 sequence: CASSLGPGGTDTQYF. CDR3 DNA: TGTGCCAGCAGCTTAGGTCCCGGGGGCACAGATACGCAGTATTTT.

The genes are TRBV3-1 (or the pseudogene TRBV3-2) and TRBJ2-3; no clear D. CDR3 length: 15 residues. The V gene's germline CDR1 is LGHDT and CDR2 YNNKEL (reference sequence). V gave up 1 base and J gave up 2 bases, with 10 bases separating them. The CDR3 sequence: CASSQGPTTTDTQYF. The DNA of the CDR3 is TGTGCCAGCAGCCAAGGCCCGACAACCACAGATACGCAGTATTTT.

This clone showed up many times. The chain carries TRBV7-9 and TRBJ1-4; 7 positions match TRBD1. Germline V CDR1 and CDR2: SEHNR, FQNEAQ (reference sequence). The CDR3 is 15 residues long. Losses at the gene ends were 2 bases for V and 7 bases for J; bases not matched to a gene: 7. The CDR3 nucleotides read TGTGCCAGCAGCTTAAAGACAGGGTGGAGTGAAAAACTGTTTTTT. This encodes CASSLKTGWSEKLFF.

The chain links TRBV2 to TRBJ1-4; tentative D call: TRBD1 (6 bases). Per germline, CDR1 SNHLY and CDR2 FYNNEI. Trimming took off 4 bases at V and 3 bases at J, with 12 bases between the two ends. This CDR3 has 15 residues. For the CDR3, the DNA is TGTGCCAGCAGTGCCTCAGGGGTTGCTAATGAAAAACTGTTTTTT. Encoded protein: CASSASGVANEKLFF. Together with reference TRBV2 and TRBJ1-4, the CDR3 gives the full variable domain: EPEVTQTPSHQVTQMGQEVILRCVPISNHLYFYWYRQILGQKVEFLVSFYNNEISEKSEIFDDQFSVERPDGSNFTLKIRSTKLEDSAMYFCASSASGVANEKLFFGSGTQLSVL.

This clone has just one count. This chain uses TRBV2 with TRBJ2-7; the match to TRBD1 covers 10 bases. CDR3 length: 15 residues. Germline CDR1 is SNHLY and CDR2 is FYNNEI. Trimming at V came to 1 base and at J to 3 bases, leaving 3 bases not matched to a gene. This CDR3 reads CASSEGGQGYYEQYF. The CDR3 nucleotides read TGTGCCAGCAGTGAAGGGGGACAGGGGTACTACGAGCAGTACTTC.

The chain carries TRBV12-3 or TRBV12-4 and TRBJ2-3, with D perhaps TRBD2 (6 bases). The CDR3 is 13 residues long. The V and J ends lost 1 base and 6 bases respectively, with 8 bases between them. The CDR3 here is CASSLGLADTQYF. For the CDR3, the DNA is TGTGCCAGCAGTTTAGGCCTAGCGGATACGCAGTATTTT.

V and J are TRBV10-1 and TRBJ1-5; weak D call: TRBD1 (5 bases). The CDR3 is made up of 15 amino acids. V gave up 4 bases and J gave up 5 bases, with 15 bases separating them. Germline V lookup: CDR1 WNHNN, CDR2 SYGVQD (reference sequence). CDR3 nucleotide sequence: TGCGCCAGCAGTGCAGGGTTTGCCGGGTATCAGCCCCAGCATTTT. This gives the protein CASSAGFAGYQPQHF.

This chain joins TRBV5-5 and TRBJ1-2, with D possibly matching TRBD1 (5 bases). The CDR3 loop spans 14 amino acids. V was cut by 1 base and J by 3 bases, with 10 bases left in between. In germline, CDR1 is SGHKS, CDR2 YYEKEE (reference sequence). CDR3 amino acids: CASSLLGLDYGYTF. In DNA, the CDR3 is TGTGCCAGCAGCTTGTTGGGACTCGACTATGGCTACACCTTC.

The chain uses TRBV2 and TRBJ2-1; possible D gene TRBD2, 7 bases. Germline V lookup: CDR1 SNHLY, CDR2 FYNNEI. The CDR3 is made up of 12 amino acids. V was trimmed by 11 bases and J by 9 bases, leaving 17 bases between them. The CDR3 is CAGGAGATEQFF. The CDR3 nucleotides read TGTGCCGGGGGGGCAGGGGCCACTGAGCAGTTCTTC.

For the CDR3, the DNA is TGTGCCAGCAGCTTATTCCAGGGGGACTACACTGAAGCTTTCTTT. Amino acids: CASSLFQGDYTEAFF. This chain joins TRBV7-2 and TRBJ1-1, with 7 nucleotides matching TRBD1. Per the germline V gene, CDR1 is SGHTA and CDR2 is FQGNSA. The CDR3 extends over 15 amino acids. V was pared by 2 bases and J by 3 bases, with 6 bases of the junction left unmatched.

The chain couples TRBV28 to TRBJ2-1, with D perhaps matching TRBD1 (5 bases). Germline CDR1 reads MDHEN; CDR2 reads SYDVKM. V lost 2 bases and J 10 bases, leaving 6 bases between the germline ends. CDR3 length equals 11 residues. The CDR3 loop reads CASSLRGEQFF. Written as DNA, the CDR3 is TGTGCCAGCAGTTTAAGGGGAGAGCAGTTCTTC.

This chain joins TRBV11-3 and TRBJ2-7, with TRBD1 matching 9 bases. Germline-derived CDR1 and CDR2 are SGHNT and YENEEA. CDR3 length: 15 residues. J gave up 3 bases and V 5 bases, and 8 bases lay outside the gene matches. DNA for the CDR3: TGTGCCAGCAGCCCCAGTAGGGGACAGGGCTACGAGCAGTACTTC. Residues: CASSPSRGQGYEQYF.

This chain connects TRBV30 to TRBJ2-4; TRBD2 might be the D (5 bases). The germline V gene has CDR1 GTSNPN and CDR2 SVGIG (reference sequence). This CDR3 spans 13 amino acids. Trimming took off 0 bases at V and 6 bases at J, with 9 bases between the two ends. Here the CDR3 reads CAWSVHGLNIQYF. CDR3 coding DNA: TGTGCCTGGAGTGTACATGGACTAAACATTCAGTACTTC.

The rearrangement links TRBV4-3 to TRBJ1-4; a weak D match, TRBD1 (5 bases). V was cut by 3 bases and J by 6 bases, with 17 bases left in between. Germline lookup yields CDR1 LGHNA and CDR2 YSLEER. The CDR3 runs to 16 residues. The CDR3 sequence is CASSQYAGTEDEKLFF. Written as DNA, the CDR3 is TGCGCCAGCAGCCAGTACGCAGGGACTGAAGATGAAAAACTGTTTTTT.

This sequence joins TRBV9 and TRBJ2-2; 8 positions match TRBD2. CDR1 is SGDLS and CDR2 is YYNGEE in the germline V gene. V shed 0 bases and J 4 bases; nucleotides not matched to a gene: 2. CDR3 length: 15 residues. This CDR3 reads CASSVGSGGTGELFF. The CDR3 nucleotides are TGTGCCAGCAGCGTAGGAAGCGGGGGCACCGGGGAGCTGTTTTTT. Together with reference TRBV9 and TRBJ2-2, the CDR3 gives the full variable domain: DSGVTQTPKHLITATGQRVTLRCSPRSGDLSVYWYQQSLDQGLQFLIQYYNGEERAKGNILERFSAQQFPDLHSELNLSSLELGDSALYFCASSVGSGGTGELFFGEGSRLTVL.

V is TRBV2 and J is TRBJ1-5; a weak D match, TRBD1 (5 bases). The V and J ends lost 8 bases and 9 bases respectively, with 14 bases between them. CDR1 and CDR2 (germline): SNHLY, FYNNEI. CDR3 length equals 12 residues. CDR3 sequence: CASRPPRGPQHF. The CDR3 nucleotides read TGTGCCAGCCGACCGCCAAGGGGGCCCCAGCATTTT.

This sequence joins TRBV7-3 and TRBJ2-1; the D gene is possibly TRBD2 (5 bases). V was pared by 4 bases and J by 6 bases, with 16 bases between. The CDR3 is made up of 15 amino acids. Germline loops: CDR1 SGHTA, CDR2 FQGTGA. The CDR3 nucleotides are TGTGCCAGCAGCTGGACGGGCGGAGGCGGCAATGAGCAGTTCTTC. Translating gives CASSWTGGGGNEQFF.

This chain joins TRBV11-2 and TRBJ1-1; TRBD1 might be the D (6 bases). The germline CDR1 and CDR2 sequences are SGHAT and FQNNGV. CDR3 size: 19 residues. The V gene lost 0 bases and the J gene lost 0 bases, with 20 bases spanning the gap. CDR3 DNA sequence: TGTGCCAGCAGCTTAGATCCGGGGCTCGGGGGGCCCATGAACACTGAAGCTTTCTTT. It is translated as CASSLDPGLGGPMNTEAFF. Together with reference TRBV11-2 and TRBJ1-1, the CDR3 gives the full variable domain: EAGVAQSPRYKIIEKRQSVAFWCNPISGHATLYWYQQILGQGPKLLIQFQNNGVVDDSQLPKDRFSAERLKGVDSTLKIQPAKLEDSAVYLCASSLDPGLGGPMNTEAFFGQGTRLTVV.

This clone turned up a few times. The chain links TRBV29-1 to TRBJ2-3, with 7 nucleotides matching TRBD1. CDR1 is SQVTM, CDR2 ANQGSEA, per germline. CDR3 length: 13 amino acids. Trimming at V came to 5 bases and at J to 2 bases, leaving 4 bases not matched to a gene. The CDR3 sequence is CSVPTGATDTQYF. The CDR3, as DNA: TGCAGCGTTCCCACAGGGGCCACAGATACGCAGTATTTT.

The chain uses TRBV21-1 and TRBJ1-5. TRBV21-1 is a pseudogene segment. The CDR3 loop spans 19 amino acids. CDR3 amino acids: CASSGGQRIWPRGCQPQHF. The CDR3 nucleotides read TGTGCCAGCAGCGGAGGGCAAAGAATTTGGCCGCGGGGATGCCAGCCCCAGCATTTT.

The chain links TRBV5-4 to TRBJ1-6; D remains ambiguous. The CDR3 loop spans 16 amino acids. The V end was cut by 4 bases, the J end by 7 bases, with 18 bases between. Germline CDR1 reads SGHNT; CDR2 reads YYREEE (reference sequence). The CDR3 loop is CASSVGLNLGNSPLHF. CDR3 bases: TGTGCCAGCAGCGTTGGACTGAACCTTGGGAATTCACCCCTCCACTTT.

V gene TRBV28 combines with J gene TRBJ1-3; maybe TRBD1 (5 bases). Germline CDR1 is MDHEN and CDR2 is SYDVKM. CDR3 length equals 14 residues. Trimming cost V 6 bases and J 4 bases, with 13 bases left between them. CDR3 nucleotides: TGTGCCAGCAGGGGGAGGGGCGTAGGAAACACCATATATTTT. Amino acids: CASRGRGVGNTIYF. Complete variable domain (other parts from reference TRBV28 and TRBJ1-3): DVKVTQSSRYLVKRTGEKVFLECVQDMDHENMFWYRQDPGLGLRLIYFSYDVKMKEKGDIPEGYSVSREKKERFSLILESASTNQTSMYLCASRGRGVGNTIYFGEGSWLTVV.

The rearrangement uses TRBV7-9 and TRBJ2-6, with a tentative D call TRBD1 (6 bases). This CDR3 comprises 19 residues. Trimming pared 3 bases from V and 0 bases from J, leaving 18 bases between. The germline CDR1 and CDR2 sequences are SEHNR and FQNEAQ (reference sequence). CDR3 nucleotides: TGTGCCAGCAGCTTGTTGGGCAGGGGCCGTCTCTCTGGGGCCAACGTCCTGACTTTC. This gives the protein CASSLLGRGRLSGANVLTF.

The rearrangement joins TRBV28 to TRBJ1-2; unclear D gene. The V and J ends lost 6 bases and 5 bases respectively, with 10 bases between them. CDR1 and CDR2 from the germline V gene are MDHEN and SYDVKM. This CDR3 is 12 amino acids long. The CDR3 nucleotides read TGTGCCAGCAGCAGGACTATGTATGGCTACACCTTC. It is translated as CASSRTMYGYTF.

This clone occurred a few times. In nucleotides, the CDR3 is TGTGCCAGCAGACCAGGGGGGAATCAGTATGGCTACACCTTC. This gives the protein CASRPGGNQYGYTF. The chain recombines TRBV28 with TRBJ1-2; 7 positions match TRBD1. Germline V gene data show CDR1 as MDHEN and CDR2 as SYDVKM. The ends lost 6 bases at V and 5 bases at J; junction bases unmatched: 9. The CDR3 consists of 14 residues.

The gene calls are TRBV11-2 and TRBJ2-5, with D possibly matching TRBD2 (5 bases). The CDR3 loop spans 13 amino acids. In germline, CDR1 is SGHAT, CDR2 FQNNGV. Deletions cut 1 base from V and 5 bases from J, with 8 bases between. Here the CDR3 reads CASSLGRRETQYF. In DNA form, the CDR3 reads TGTGCCAGCAGCTTAGGCCGGAGGGAGACCCAGTACTTC.

The V gene is TRBV3-1 (or the pseudogene TRBV3-2), the J gene TRBJ2-5, with D hard to call. Germline V lookup: CDR1 LGHDT, CDR2 YNNKEL (reference sequence). The CDR3 length is 15 residues. The V and J ends lost 1 base and 3 bases respectively, with 12 bases between them. The CDR3 DNA is TGTGCCAGCAGCCAAGCCGCTGGCGGAAAAGAGACCCAGTACTTC. It translates to CASSQAAGGKETQYF.

This clone was detected only once. V gene TRBV2 combines with J gene TRBJ2-5, with D uncertain. V shed 2 bases and J shed 3 bases, with 7 bases lying between them. Germline CDR1 and CDR2: SNHLY and FYNNEI. CDR3 length: 13 amino acids. The CDR3 DNA sequence: TGTGCCAGCAGTGAATGGGCAGAAGAGACCCAGTACTTC. This sequence encodes CASSEWAEETQYF.